A selection of T cell receptor beta chains follows, all from one sample in a study of blood T cell repertoires in COVID-19. Sequencing used immunoSEQ multiplex PCR; TCRdb keeps in-frame clones, though not all of them. The table has some 50,000 clones, less than 85% seen once. The sample comprised peripheral blood. These receptors all come from a man aged 50 to 60 with active COVID-19. The CDR3 runs from the conserved cysteine through the conserved F or W. The order of the fields is V gene, J gene, clone size, D gene, CDR3 DNA, CDR3 protein. D genes are given only for firm matches. For some rows the clone size is stated as once, few or many, or as a class when expanded; others skip it.

v_gene: TRBV5-4
j_gene: TRBJ1-2
abundance: NA
d_gene: TRBD1
CDR3nt: TGTGCCAGCAGCATCCTACAGGGGACCTATGGCTACACCTTC
CDR3aa: CASSILQGTYGYTF

v_gene: TRBV29-1
j_gene: TRBJ2-2
abundance: NA
d_gene: NA
CDR3nt: TGCAGCGTTGAGACAACGAACACCGGGGAGCTGTTTTTT
CDR3aa: CSVETTNTGELFF

v_gene: TRBV7-9
j_gene: TRBJ2-3
abundance: NA
d_gene: TRBD2
CDR3nt: TGTGCCAGCAGCCCTAGGGGCAGCGGGGGGACTCTCACAGATACGCAGTATTTT
CDR3aa: CASSPRGSGGTLTDTQYF

v_gene: TRBV10-3
j_gene: TRBJ2-5
abundance: NA
d_gene: TRBD2
CDR3nt: TGTGCCATCAGTGACCCCAGGAGCGGGGGGACTCAAGAGACCCAGTACTTC
CDR3aa: CAISDPRSGGTQETQYF

v_gene: TRBV23-1
j_gene: TRBJ2-3
abundance: NA
d_gene: TRBD1
CDR3nt: TGCGCCAGCAGTCATCGACAGGGCGGGTTTAGCTGGATCGGAGTCACAGATACGCAGTATTTT
CDR3aa: CASSHRQGGFSWIGVTDTQYF

v_gene: TRBV19
j_gene: TRBJ1-2
abundance: NA
d_gene: TRBD1
CDR3nt: TGTGCCAGTAGGTTGACAGGGGAATTCGGCTACACCTTC
CDR3aa: CASRLTGEFGYTF

v_gene: TRBV10-2
j_gene: TRBJ1-6
abundance: NA
d_gene: TRBD1
CDR3nt: TGCGCCAGCAGTGAGCGGGGACAGGGATGGAATTCACCCCTCCACTTT
CDR3aa: CASSERGQGWNSPLHF

v_gene: TRBV4-1
j_gene: TRBJ1-3
abundance: NA
d_gene: TRBD1
CDR3nt: TGCGCCAGCAGCCAGGAAACAGGGGACGAGTCTGGAAACACCATATATTTT
CDR3aa: CASSQETGDESGNTIYF

v_gene: TRBV4-2
j_gene: TRBJ2-7
abundance: NA
d_gene: NA
CDR3nt: TGTGCCAGCAGCTTCGAGCACAGGGAATACGAGCAGTACTTC
CDR3aa: CASSFEHREYEQYF

v_gene: TRBV28
j_gene: TRBJ1-2
abundance: NA
d_gene: TRBD1
CDR3nt: TGTGCCACCCCCGGGGACAGCAACTTCTATGGCTACACCTTC
CDR3aa: CATPGDSNFYGYTF

v_gene: TRBV10-1
j_gene: TRBJ1-1
abundance: NA
d_gene: NA
CDR3nt: TGCGCCAGCAGTGGGCCCCTGGGAGGAGGCATGAACACTGAAGCTTTCTTT
CDR3aa: CASSGPLGGGMNTEAFF

v_gene: TRBV28
j_gene: TRBJ1-2
abundance: few
d_gene: NA
CDR3nt: TGTGCCAGCAGTTTATCGGGGTTTGGCTACACCTTC
CDR3aa: CASSLSGFGYTF

v_gene: TRBV15
j_gene: TRBJ2-7
abundance: NA
d_gene: NA
CDR3nt: TGTGCCACCAGCAGAGTGGGGGGTGCCTACGAGCAGTACTTC
CDR3aa: CATSRVGGAYEQYF

v_gene: TRBV5-5
j_gene: TRBJ2-3
abundance: NA
d_gene: TRBD1
CDR3nt: TGTGCCAGCAGCTTTCGTCCGGGACAGGGCTCAGATACGCAGTATTTT
CDR3aa: CASSFRPGQGSDTQYF